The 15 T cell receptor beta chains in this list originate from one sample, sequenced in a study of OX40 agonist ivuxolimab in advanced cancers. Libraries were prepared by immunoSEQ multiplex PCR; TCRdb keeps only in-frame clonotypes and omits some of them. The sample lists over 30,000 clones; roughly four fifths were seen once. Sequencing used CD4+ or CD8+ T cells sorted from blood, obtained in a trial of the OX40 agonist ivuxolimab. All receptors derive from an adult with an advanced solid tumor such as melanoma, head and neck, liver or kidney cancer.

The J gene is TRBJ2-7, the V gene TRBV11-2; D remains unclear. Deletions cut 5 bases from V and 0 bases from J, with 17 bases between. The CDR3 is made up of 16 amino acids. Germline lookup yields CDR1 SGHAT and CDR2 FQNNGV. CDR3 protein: CASSPLRGVASYEQYF. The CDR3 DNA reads TGTGCCAGCAGCCCCCTGAGAGGCGTAGCCTCCTACGAGCAGTACTTC.

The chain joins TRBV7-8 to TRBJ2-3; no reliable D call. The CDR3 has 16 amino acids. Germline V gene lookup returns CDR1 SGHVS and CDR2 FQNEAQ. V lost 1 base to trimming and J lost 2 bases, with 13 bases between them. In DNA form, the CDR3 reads TGTGCCAGCAGCTTAGTGTCCCTAGACCTCACAGATACGCAGTATTTT. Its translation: CASSLVSLDLTDTQYF.

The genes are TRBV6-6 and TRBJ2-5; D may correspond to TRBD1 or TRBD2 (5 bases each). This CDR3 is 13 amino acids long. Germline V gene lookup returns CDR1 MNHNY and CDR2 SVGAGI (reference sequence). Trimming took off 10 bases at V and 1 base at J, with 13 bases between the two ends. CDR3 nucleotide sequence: TGTGCCACCGGGCAGGGAGCCCAAGAGACCCAGTACTTC. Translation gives CATGQGAQETQYF.

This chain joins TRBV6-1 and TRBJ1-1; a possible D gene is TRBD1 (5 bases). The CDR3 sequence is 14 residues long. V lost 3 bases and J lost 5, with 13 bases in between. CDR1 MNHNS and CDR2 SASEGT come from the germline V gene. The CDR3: CASSEYRGETEAFF. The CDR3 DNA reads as TGTGCCAGCAGTGAGTATAGGGGTGAAACTGAAGCTTTCTTT.

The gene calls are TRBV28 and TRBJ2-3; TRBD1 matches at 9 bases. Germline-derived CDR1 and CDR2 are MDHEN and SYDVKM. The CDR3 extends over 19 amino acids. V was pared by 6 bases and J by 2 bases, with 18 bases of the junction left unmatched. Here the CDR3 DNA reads TGTGCCAGCAGCCTATGGCAGGGGAGGACAGGGGATTACACAGATACGCAGTATTTT. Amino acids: CASSLWQGRTGDYTDTQYF.

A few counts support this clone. In nucleotides, the CDR3 is TGTGCCACGGGGACAAGCTATGGCTACACCTTC. Its protein is CATGTSYGYTF. The chain carries TRBV27 and TRBJ1-2; possible D gene TRBD1, 6 bases. The germline V gene has CDR1 MNHEY and CDR2 SMNVEV (reference sequence). Trimming took off 10 bases at V and 4 bases at J, with 10 bases between the two ends. The CDR3 has 11 residues.

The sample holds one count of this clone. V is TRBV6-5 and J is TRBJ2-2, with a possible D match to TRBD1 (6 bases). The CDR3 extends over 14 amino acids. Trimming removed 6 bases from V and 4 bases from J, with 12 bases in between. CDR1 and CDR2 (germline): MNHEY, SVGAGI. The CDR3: CASRTGLGTGELFF. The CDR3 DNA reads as TGTGCCAGCAGAACAGGGCTGGGCACCGGGGAGCTGTTTTTT.

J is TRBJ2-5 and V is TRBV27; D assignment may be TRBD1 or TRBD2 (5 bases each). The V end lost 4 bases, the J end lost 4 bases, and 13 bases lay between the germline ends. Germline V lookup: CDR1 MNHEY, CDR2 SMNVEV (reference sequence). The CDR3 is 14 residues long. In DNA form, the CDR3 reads TGTGCCAGCAGTTCGCACCGGGACGGAGAGACCCAGTACTTC. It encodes CASSSHRDGETQYF.

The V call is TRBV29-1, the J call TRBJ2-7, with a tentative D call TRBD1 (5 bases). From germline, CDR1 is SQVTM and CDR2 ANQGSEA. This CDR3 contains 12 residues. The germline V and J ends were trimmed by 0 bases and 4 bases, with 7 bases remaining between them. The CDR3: CSVEESGYEQYF. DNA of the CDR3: TGCAGCGTTGAAGAATCAGGGTACGAGCAGTACTTC.

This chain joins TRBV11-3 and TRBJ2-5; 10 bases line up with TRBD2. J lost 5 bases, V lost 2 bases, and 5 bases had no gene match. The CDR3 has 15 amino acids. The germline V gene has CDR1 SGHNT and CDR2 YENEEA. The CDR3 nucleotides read TGTGCCAGCAGCTTAAGCGGGGGGGTGTCGGAGACCCAGTACTTC. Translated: CASSLSGGVSETQYF.

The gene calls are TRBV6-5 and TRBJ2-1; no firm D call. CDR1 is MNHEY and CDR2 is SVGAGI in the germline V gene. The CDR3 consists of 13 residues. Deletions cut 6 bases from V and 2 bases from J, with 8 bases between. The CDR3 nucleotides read TGTGCCAGCAGCGTGGTAGCCTACAATGAGCAGTTCTTC. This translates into CASSVVAYNEQFF.

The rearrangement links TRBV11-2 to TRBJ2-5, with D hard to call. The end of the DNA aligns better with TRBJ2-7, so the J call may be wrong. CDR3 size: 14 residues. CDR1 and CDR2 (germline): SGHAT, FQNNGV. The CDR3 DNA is TGTGCCAGCAGCTTTATCCGCCAAGCCTACGAGCAGTACTTC. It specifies CASSFIRQAYEQYF.

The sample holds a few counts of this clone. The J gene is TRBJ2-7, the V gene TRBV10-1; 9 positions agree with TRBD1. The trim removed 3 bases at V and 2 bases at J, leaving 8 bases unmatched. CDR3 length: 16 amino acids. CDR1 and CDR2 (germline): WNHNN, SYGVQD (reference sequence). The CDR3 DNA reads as TGCGCCAGCAGTGATCTGCGGGACAGGGTTACCTACGAGCAGTACTTC. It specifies CASSDLRDRVTYEQYF.

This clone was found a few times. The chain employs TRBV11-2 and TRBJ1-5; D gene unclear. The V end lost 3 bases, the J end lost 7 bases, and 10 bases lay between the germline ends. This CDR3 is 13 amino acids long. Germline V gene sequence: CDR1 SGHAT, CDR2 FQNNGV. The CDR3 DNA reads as TGTGCCAGCAGCTTCGGGGTCCTACAGCCCCAGCATTTT. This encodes CASSFGVLQPQHF.

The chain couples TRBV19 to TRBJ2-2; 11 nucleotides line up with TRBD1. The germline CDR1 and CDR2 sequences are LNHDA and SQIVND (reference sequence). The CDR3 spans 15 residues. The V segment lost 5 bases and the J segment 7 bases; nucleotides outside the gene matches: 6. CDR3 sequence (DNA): TGTGCCAGTAGTGGCGGGACAGGGGGATACGGGGAGCTGTTTTTT. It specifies CASSGGTGGYGELFF.